This T cell receptor beta chain was recorded in a study of CD8+ T cells in alopecia areata. At the level of the study: Treated patients were given oral tofacitinib, which was dosed at 5 to 10 mg twice daily. General observations from the study: Relative to mice, TCR sharing across patients was less clear, a difference possibly HLA-related. Resident alphabeta T cells of normal skin are also sequenced in scalp samples.

Reverse transcription of extracted RNA yielded cDNA, which provided the sequencing template. Only in-frame clones appear in the TCRdb table, and some are missing; sequencing was by immunoSEQ multiplex PCR. The data hold more than 110,000 clones, with nearly 55% observed a single time. As for treatment: oral pan-JAK inhibitor, 5-10 mg twice daily. Sorted out of PBMCs were CD4+ T cells and CD8+ T cells. Remarks on this clone: Its cognate antigen is unknown.

The CDR3 loop spans 14 amino acids. V lost 4 bases and J lost 1, with 10 bases in between. Germline CDR1 reads MGHRA; CDR2 reads YSYEKL. Sequences were derived from CD8+ T cells sorted from blood, sampled at week 4, from a patient treated with tofacitinib. The receptor comes from a human donor with alopecia areata. The chain uses TRBV4-1 and TRBJ1-1; D is perhaps TRBD1 (5 bases). Here the CDR3 reads CASSPIGGNTEAFF. The CDR3 DNA follows: TGCGCCAGCAGCCCAATTGGGGGGAACACTGAAGCTTTCTTT.